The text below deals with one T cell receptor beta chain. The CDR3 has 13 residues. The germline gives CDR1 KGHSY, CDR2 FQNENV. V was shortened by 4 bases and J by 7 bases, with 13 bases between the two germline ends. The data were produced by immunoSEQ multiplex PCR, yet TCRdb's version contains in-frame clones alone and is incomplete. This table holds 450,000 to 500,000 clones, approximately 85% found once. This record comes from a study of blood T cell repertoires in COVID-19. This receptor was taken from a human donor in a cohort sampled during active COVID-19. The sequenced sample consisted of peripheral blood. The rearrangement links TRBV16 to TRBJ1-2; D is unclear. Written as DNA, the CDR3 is TGTGCCAGCAGCCCCATGGGCAGGCCTGGCTACACCTTC. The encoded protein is CASSPMGRPGYTF.